The present T cell receptor beta chain was sequenced within a study of CD8 T cells in ankylosing spondylitis. Preparation of TCR beta libraries was done by quantitative 5'-RACE with molecular barcodes. TCRdb analysed the 5' RACE reads with MiXCR anew, one entry per CDR3 protein. The data show some 250,000 distinct CDR3 sequences, with approximately 9% seen just once and around 7% held by the top ten. Per the germline V gene, CDR1 is DFQATT and CDR2 is SNEGSKA (reference sequence). The CDR3 loop spans 15 amino acids. The junction had 2 bases not matched to a gene; V was cut back by 4 bases and J by 1 base. Study-wide results and limits: Both synovial fluid and blood in reactive arthritis had previously been reported to carry some motif variants. Disease-linked clones had a CD8+ phenotype and relatively low frequency in peripheral blood. For ankylosing spondylitis blood, a TCR beta motif of seven to nine highly homologous variants appeared characteristic.

This clonotype was observed at least ten times. Its specificity is not known. Sample: blood, either unsorted or a sorted T cell fraction (not recorded which). The chain links TRBV20-1 to TRBJ2-3, with 13 bases identical to TRBD2. The sequence was obtained from a male donor with ankylosing spondylitis or in good health (not recorded which). The CDR3 sequence: CSAIGTSGGTDTQYF. Written as DNA, the CDR3 is TGCAGTGCTATAGGGACTAGCGGGGGCACAGATACGCAGTATTTT.